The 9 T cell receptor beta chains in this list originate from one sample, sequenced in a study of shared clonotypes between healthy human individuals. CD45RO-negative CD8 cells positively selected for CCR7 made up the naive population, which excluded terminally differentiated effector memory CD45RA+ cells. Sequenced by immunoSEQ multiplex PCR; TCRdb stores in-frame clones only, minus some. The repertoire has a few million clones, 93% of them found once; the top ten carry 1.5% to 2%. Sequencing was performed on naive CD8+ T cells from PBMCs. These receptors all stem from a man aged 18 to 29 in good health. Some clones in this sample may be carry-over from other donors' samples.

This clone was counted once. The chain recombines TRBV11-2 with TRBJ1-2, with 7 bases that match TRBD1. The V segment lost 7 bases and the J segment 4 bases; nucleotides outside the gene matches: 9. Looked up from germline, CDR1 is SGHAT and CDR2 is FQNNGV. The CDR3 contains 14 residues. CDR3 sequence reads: CASNRQQGTYGYTF. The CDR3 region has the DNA TGTGCCAGCAACCGGCAACAGGGGACCTATGGCTACACCTTC.

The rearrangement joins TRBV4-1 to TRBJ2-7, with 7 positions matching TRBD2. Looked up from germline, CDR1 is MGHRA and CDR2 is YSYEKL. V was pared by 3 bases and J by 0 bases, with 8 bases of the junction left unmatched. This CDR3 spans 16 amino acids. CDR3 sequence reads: CASSHTSDLSSYEQYF. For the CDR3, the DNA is TGCGCCAGCAGCCACACTAGCGACCTTAGCTCCTACGAGCAGTACTTC.

Here the CDR3 DNA reads TGTGCCAGCAAGATCAGGGGATTTAATGAAAAACTGTTTTTT. It translates to CASKIRGFNEKLFF. The chain recombines TRBV2 with TRBJ1-4; a weak D match, TRBD1 (6 bases). The CDR3 covers 14 residues. The germline gives CDR1 SNHLY, CDR2 FYNNEI. Deletions cut 7 bases from V and 4 bases from J, with 13 bases between.

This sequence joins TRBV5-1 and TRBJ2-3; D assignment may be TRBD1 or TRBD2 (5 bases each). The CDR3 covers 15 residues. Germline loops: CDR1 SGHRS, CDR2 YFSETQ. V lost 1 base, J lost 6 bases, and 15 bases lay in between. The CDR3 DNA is TGCGCCAGCAGCTTGTTAGGGGCGAGAGGGGATACGCAGTATTTT. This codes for CASSLLGARGDTQYF. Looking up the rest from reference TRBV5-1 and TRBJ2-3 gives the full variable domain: KAGVTQTPRYLIKTRGQQVTLSCSPISGHRSVSWYQQTPGQGLQFLFEYFSETQRNKGNFPGRFSGRQFSNSRSEMNVSTLELGDSALYLCASSLLGARGDTQYFGPGTRLTVL.

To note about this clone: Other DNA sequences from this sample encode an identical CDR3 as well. CDR3 sequence (DNA): TGCGCCAGCAGTCCCGGTCCGAATGAGCAGTTCTTC. This translates into CASSPGPNEQFF. This chain uses TRBV5-1 with TRBJ2-1, with D unclear. In germline, CDR1 is SGHRS, CDR2 YFSETQ. This CDR3 region has 12 residues. V was trimmed by 5 bases and J by 7 bases, leaving 10 bases between them.

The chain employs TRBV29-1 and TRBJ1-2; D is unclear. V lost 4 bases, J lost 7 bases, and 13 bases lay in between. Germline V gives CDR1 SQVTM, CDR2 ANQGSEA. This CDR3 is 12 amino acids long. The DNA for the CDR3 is TGCAGCGTTGTCGTCCTGGCGGGTGGCTACACCTTC. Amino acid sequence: CSVVVLAGGYTF.

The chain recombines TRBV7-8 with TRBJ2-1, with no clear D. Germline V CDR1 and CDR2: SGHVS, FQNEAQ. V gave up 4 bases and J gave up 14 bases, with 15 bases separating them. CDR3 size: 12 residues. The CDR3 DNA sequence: TGTGCCAGCAGCTCTTTGAAACTCGTGGAGTTCTTC. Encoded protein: CASSSLKLVEFF.

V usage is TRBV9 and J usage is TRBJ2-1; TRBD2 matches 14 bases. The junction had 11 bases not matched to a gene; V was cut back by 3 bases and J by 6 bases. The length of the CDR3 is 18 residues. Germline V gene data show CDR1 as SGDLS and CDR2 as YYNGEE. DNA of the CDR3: TGTGCCAGCAGCGCCCGGGCCTCAGGGACTAGCGGGAGCAATGAGCAGTTCTTC. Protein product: CASSARASGTSGSNEQFF.

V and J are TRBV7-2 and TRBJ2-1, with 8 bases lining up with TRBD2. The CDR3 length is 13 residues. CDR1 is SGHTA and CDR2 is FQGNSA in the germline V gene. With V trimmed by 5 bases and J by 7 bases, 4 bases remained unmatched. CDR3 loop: CASSPRGGNEQFF. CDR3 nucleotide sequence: TGTGCCAGCAGCCCCCGGGGGGGGAATGAGCAGTTCTTC.